Listed below are T cell receptor beta chains from one sample, sequenced in a study of cytomegalovirus exposure and HLA in healthy donors. Generated by immunoSEQ multiplex PCR, the TCRdb table keeps only in-frame clones and is missing some. The sample carries about 50,000 clones, roughly four fifths recorded once. Sequenced sample: PBMCs. The receptors here all came from a woman in her thirties or forties in good health and CMV-seropositive. Both conserved end residues are part of each CDR3. The D gene is left open where the match is weak. The size field is filled for only some rows; it gives once, few, many or a size class.

v_gene,d_gene,j_gene,abundance,CDR3aa,CDR3nt
TRBV28,TRBD1,TRBJ2-3,NA,CASSLAGQGSDTQYF,TGTGCCAGCAGCCTCGCGGGACAGGGATCAGATACGCAGTATTTT
TRBV6-5,TRBD1,TRBJ2-7,NA,CASRDLTGGYEQYF,TGTGCCAGCAGGGATCTGACAGGGGGCTACGAGCAGTACTTC
TRBV6-5,NA,TRBJ1-2,NA,CASSSGTSFSGYTF,TGTGCCAGCAGCTCCGGGACATCGTTTTCTGGCTACACCTTC
TRBV2,NA,TRBJ2-5,NA,CASSKQGWQETQYF,TGTGCCAGCAGTAAACAGGGTTGGCAAGAGACCCAGTACTTC
TRBV6-1,TRBD1,TRBJ2-7,NA,CASVSSGGYEQYF,TGTGCCAGCGTTTCGTCAGGGGGTTACGAGCAGTACTTC
TRBV5-4,NA,TRBJ2-2,NA,CASSSRLVANTGELFF,TGTGCCAGCAGTTCCCGACTTGTCGCGAACACCGGGGAGCTGTTTTTT
TRBV7-2,NA,TRBJ2-3,NA,CASSPEGRGSTDTQYF,TGTGCCAGCAGCCCAGAGGGACGGGGGAGCACAGATACGCAGTATTTT
TRBV6-6,NA,TRBJ2-5,once,CASSDVGPAKETQYF,TGTGCCAGCAGTGATGTGGGGCCGGCAAAGGAGACCCAGTACTTC
TRBV6-1,NA,TRBJ1-2,NA,CASSLVYGYTF,TGTGCCAGCAGTTTAGTATATGGCTACACCTTC
TRBV4-1,NA,TRBJ2-3,NA,CASSQDSGYTDTQYF,TGCGCCAGCAGCCAAGATTCGGGGTACACAGATACGCAGTATTTT
TRBV9,NA,TRBJ2-3,NA,CASSVEGGTTDTQYF,TGTGCCAGCAGCGTAGAGGGGGGGACCACAGATACGCAGTATTTT
TRBV29-1,TRBD1,TRBJ1-1,NA,CSVVKGGGMNTEAFF,TGCAGCGTTGTGAAAGGAGGGGGCATGAACACTGAAGCTTTCTTT
TRBV10-3,NA,TRBJ1-1,NA,CATTSGGKNTEAFF,TGTGCCACCACCTCGGGGGGTAAGAACACTGAAGCTTTCTTT
TRBV7-8,NA,TRBJ1-6,NA,CASSLLPSGPGTPLHF,TGTGCCAGCAGCTTACTCCCCTCAGGTCCGGGGACACCCCTCCACTTT
TRBV7-9,TRBD1,TRBJ2-7,few,CASSFGRDREQYF,TGTGCCAGCAGCTTTGGCAGGGACAGGGAGCAGTACTTC
TRBV11-2,NA,TRBJ2-3,NA,CAAAKRGTDTQYF,TGTGCCGCCGCCAAGCGGGGCACAGATACGCAGTATTTT
TRBV5-1,NA,TRBJ2-2,NA,CASSGGWVWAGELFF,TGCGCCAGCAGTGGGGGGTGGGTGTGGGCCGGGGAGCTGTTTTTT
TRBV30,NA,TRBJ1-1,few,CAGLRGSAFF,TGTGCCGGTCTCAGGGGATCGGCTTTCTTT
TRBV28,TRBD1,TRBJ1-2,once,CASSASGTGNSNYGYTF,TGTGCCAGCAGTGCATCCGGGACAGGGAACTCTAACTATGGCTACACCTTC
TRBV4-3,NA,TRBJ2-2,NA,CASSLSGKGVGELFF,TGCGCCAGCAGCCTCTCAGGGAAAGGAGTCGGGGAGCTGTTTTTT
TRBV2,NA,TRBJ1-6,few,CASSDPGASSYNSPLHF,TGTGCCAGCAGTGATCCAGGGGCGAGCTCCTATAATTCACCCCTCCACTTT
TRBV14,NA,TRBJ1-1,NA,CASSQALVAFF,TGTGCCAGCAGCCAAGCCCTCGTAGCTTTCTTT
TRBV9,TRBD1,TRBJ1-6,NA,CASSARTGENSPLHF,TGTGCCAGCAGCGCTAGGACAGGGGAAAATTCACCCCTCCACTTT
TRBV5-1,NA,TRBJ1-6,NA,CASSLEQGGNSPLHF,TGCGCCAGCAGCTTGGAACAGGGAGGGAATTCACCCCTCCACTTT
TRBV4-3,TRBD1,TRBJ2-1,NA,CASSQPGQGLHEQFF,TGCGCCAGCAGCCAACCGGGACAGGGGTTACATGAGCAGTTCTTC
TRBV6-1,TRBD1,TRBJ1-1,NA,CASSEAAGGYTEAFF,TGTGCCAGCAGTGAAGCTGCAGGGGGCTACACTGAAGCTTTCTTT